The source of this T cell receptor beta chain is a study of CD8+CD57+ T cells in acquired aplastic anemia. Study summary: Isolated CD4+ and CD8+ cells, once sorted, yielded DNA averaging around 3 ug.

Many counts were recorded for this clonotype. Its antigen is as yet unknown. Study results and limitations: Patients and healthy controls showed no significant CD8+ Simpson's diversity difference. Overlapping CD8+ CDR3 repertoires of patients and controls contained under 30 shared sequences.

The template for TCR beta VDJ and CDR3 sequence profiling was genomic DNA. A single record per CDR3 protein comes from TCRdb applying MiXCR to the reads. The sample holds about 190,000 distinct CDR3 sequences; around three fifths are singletons and the top ten take around 45%. Losses at the gene ends were 4 bases for V and 3 bases for J; bases not matched to a gene: 13. The germline CDR1 and CDR2 sequences are SEHNR and FQNEAQ (reference sequence). This CDR3 has 17 amino acids. The sample was sorted CD4+, CD8+, or CD8+CD57+ T cells (not recorded which) from PBMCs. This rearrangement joins TRBV7-9 to TRBJ1-2; 8 bases line up with TRBD1. This sequence originates from a human donor with severe aplastic anemia or a healthy control (not recorded which). The CDR3 protein is CASSSLDRAKVDYGYTF. The CDR3 DNA is TGTGCCAGCAGCTCTTTGGACAGGGCAAAGGTCGACTATGGCTACACCTTC. The variable domain in full, with the rest retrieved from reference TRBV7-9 and TRBJ1-2, is DTGVSQNPRHKITKRGQNVTFRCDPISEHNRLYWYRQTLGQGPEFLTYFQNEAQLEKSRLLSDRFSAERPKGSFSTLEIQRTEQGDSAMYLCASSSLDRAKVDYGYTFGSGTRLTVV.